The present entry profiles one TCR beta chain with its context. What it binds is not known. Primers included in the PCR were 60 Vbeta and 13 Jbeta primers. Only in-frame clones appear in the TCRdb table, and some are missing; sequencing was by immunoSEQ multiplex PCR. Of 120,000 to 150,000 clones in the sample, under 80% were seen once. This specimen comes from a study of cytomegalovirus exposure and HLA in healthy donors. Study-level results: In a later analysis, compared with equally common non-associated chains, HLA-associated beta chains were more expanded.

The clonotype comes from a woman between 50 and 59 years old in good health and CMV-seropositive. Sequenced: PBMCs.

Here the CDR3 DNA reads TGTGCCACCACCCCTCGACTACCCCCGGAAGAGCAGTACTTC. This translates into CATTPRLPPEEQYF. The rearrangement joins TRBV15 to TRBJ2-7; tentatively, D is TRBD2 (5 bases). CDR3 length equals 14 residues. Germline CDR1 is LNHNV and CDR2 is YYDKDF (reference sequence). V gave up 7 bases and J gave up 7 bases, with 20 bases separating them.